This is a list of T cell receptor beta chains from one sample in a study of a mutant IDH1 vaccine in newly diagnosed glioma. The antigens of these receptors remain unknown. The repertoire was sequenced with immunoSEQ multiplex PCR; TCRdb's copy has only in-frame clones and lacks some. The sample includes 20,000 to 25,000 clones, nearly 90% of them seen just once. Material: PBMCs, obtained from a glioma patient whose treatment included an IDH1 peptide vaccine. The receptors were sampled from a woman aged 40 to 50 with glioma. Each CDR3 is given with its conserved first and last residue. D genes are given only for firm matches. Not all rows give a size; the values are once, few, many and, for expanded clones, a class.

j_call	v_call	clone_size	d_call	cdr3_aa	cdr3_nt
TRBJ1-5	TRBV25-1	-	TRBD1	CASGTGANQPQHF	TGTGCCAGCGGGACAGGGGCTAATCAGCCCCAGCATTTT
TRBJ1-2	TRBV25-1	-	-	CASRAQGIPYCYTF	TGTGCCAGCAGAGCCCAGGGTATTCCTTATTGCTACACCTTC
TRBJ1-1	TRBV5-6	-	-	CASSPTRASEAFF	TGTGCCAGCAGCCCGACGAGGGCTTCTGAAGCTTTCTTT
TRBJ1-1	TRBV2	-	TRBD1	CASSGQGNTEAFF	TGTGCCAGCTCCGGACAGGGGAACACTGAAGCTTTCTTT
TRBJ1-1	TRBV2	once	-	CASSDGGLGTEAFF	TGTGCCAGCAGTGACGGGGGACTGGGCACTGAAGCTTTCTTT
TRBJ1-5	TRBV19	-	-	CASSIEGGQPQHF	TGTGCCAGTAGTATAGAGGGGGGACAGCCCCAGCATTTT
TRBJ1-2	TRBV13	-	TRBD1	CASSLLDRDNYGYTF	TGTGCCAGCAGCTTACTAGACAGGGACAACTATGGCTACACCTTC
TRBJ2-7	TRBV7-2	-	-	CASSLGTVAYEQYF	TGTGCCAGCAGCTTAGGGACAGTAGCCTACGAGCAGTACTTC
TRBJ2-2	TRBV5-6	-	-	CASSLETGNTGELFF	TGTGCCAGCAGCTTGGAGACAGGGAACACCGGGGAGCTGTTTTTT
TRBJ2-1	TRBV5-4	-	TRBD2	CASSPRVAGGLNEQFF	TGTGCCAGCAGCCCGCGGGTAGCGGGGGGCCTCAATGAGCAGTTCTTC
TRBJ2-7	TRBV6-5	-	TRBD2	CASRTSGSMHYEQYF	TGTGCCAGCCGGACTAGCGGGAGCATGCACTACGAGCAGTACTTC
TRBJ1-1	TRBV7-9	-	-	CASSLRDIFNTEAFF	TGTGCCAGCAGCCTCCGGGACATCTTCAACACTGAAGCTTTCTTT
TRBJ2-7	TRBV7-6	-	-	CASSLGSGAGVYEQYF	TGTGCCAGCAGCTTAGGGTCCGGGGCCGGTGTCTACGAGCAGTACTTC
TRBJ1-6	TRBV19	once	-	CASSMAGRGSPLHF	TGTGCCAGTAGTATGGCCGGGCGGGGATCACCCCTCCACTTT
TRBJ2-2	TRBV4-1	-	-	CASSQDPLGELFF	TGCGCCAGCAGCCAAGATCCCCTGGGGGAGCTGTTTTTT
TRBJ1-1	TRBV18	-	TRBD1	CASSHQGAAPNTEAFF	TGTGCCAGCTCGCACCAGGGGGCCGCCCCGAACACTGAAGCTTTCTTT
TRBJ1-1	TRBV7-2	-	-	CASSPVGGRGVYTEAFF	TGTGCCAGCAGCCCCGTGGGGGGGCGGGGGGTTTACACTGAAGCTTTCTTT
TRBJ2-7	TRBV6-5	-	-	CASSYSTARSSYEQYF	TGTGCCAGCAGTTACTCGACGGCCAGGAGCTCCTACGAGCAGTACTTC
TRBJ1-2	TRBV18	-	-	CASSPGLLGGYTF	TGTGCCAGCTCACCGGGGCTCTTGGGGGGCTACACCTTC